Sequencing of this T cell receptor (beta chain) was carried out in a study of cytomegalovirus exposure and HLA in healthy donors. Study-wide results and limits: In an earlier analysis, productive rearrangement rates for most beta V segments clustered near 87% or 30%. In vitro data verified three CMV-associated chains as specific for CMV antigens. One later analysis reportedly identified an Asian-associated ancestry cluster that showed fewer N-insertions than the 666-donor mean.

Comments on this clone: Its antigen is currently unknown.

In the PCR, 60 Vbeta and 13 Jbeta primers were used. Method: immunoSEQ multiplex PCR; TCRdb's copy keeps in-frame clones and lacks some. The table records some 100,000 clones, about 78% of them present only once. Trimming cost V 3 bases and J 5 bases, with 10 bases left between them. The CDR3 has 12 residues. CDR1 SQVTM and CDR2 ANQGSEA come from the germline V gene. V and J are TRBV29-1 and TRBJ1-1, with D hard to call. The material sequenced was PBMCs. The TCR comes from a woman in her thirties or forties in good health and CMV-seropositive. The CDR3: CSVDLGWTEAFF. The DNA for the CDR3 is TGCAGCGTTGATCTGGGCTGGACTGAAGCTTTCTTT.